This TCR beta chain was sequenced for a study of blood T cell repertoires in COVID-19. This CDR3 is built from 13 residues. Germline values: CDR1 MNHEY, CDR2 SVGAGI. Deletions cut 8 bases from V and 7 bases from J, with 14 bases between. As handled by the study authors: Scientists estimated how many nucleated cells there were by amplifying reference gene primers. Clones were sequenced by immunoSEQ multiplex PCR, and TCRdb holds only the in-frame ones, with some missing. From that table come the V and J calls and clone size; the DNA was used to work out D and trimming. The sample consists of around 30,000 clones, 55% to 80% of them appearing once.

This sequence joins TRBV6-5 and TRBJ1-4; TRBD1 is a possible D gene (6 bases). This receptor was obtained from a human donor in a cohort sampled during active COVID-19. What was sequenced was peripheral blood. DNA for the CDR3: TGTGCCAGCGCCCAGAACAGGGCTGAAAAACTGTTTTTT. Its protein product is CASAQNRAEKLFF.